This T cell receptor beta chain derives from a study of neoadjuvant anti-PD-1 for oral cavity cancer. The data were produced by immunoSEQ multiplex PCR, yet TCRdb's version contains in-frame clones alone and is incomplete. The data contain tens of thousands of clones, 65% to 85% of them singletons. This specimen was PBMCs, taken before nivolumab (anti-PD-1) treatment. The receptor's source is a person between 40 and 80 years old with oral cavity squamous cell carcinoma.

DNA for the CDR3: TGTGCCTGCGCAGGGACAGGAAACTTCCAAGAGACCCAGTACTTC. Translating gives CACAGTGNFQETQYF. V is TRBV30 and J is TRBJ2-5, with 8 positions matching TRBD1. With V trimmed by 6 bases and J by 1 base, 10 bases remained unmatched. There are 15 residues in the CDR3. Germline V gene data show CDR1 as GTSNPN and CDR2 as SVGIG (reference sequence).